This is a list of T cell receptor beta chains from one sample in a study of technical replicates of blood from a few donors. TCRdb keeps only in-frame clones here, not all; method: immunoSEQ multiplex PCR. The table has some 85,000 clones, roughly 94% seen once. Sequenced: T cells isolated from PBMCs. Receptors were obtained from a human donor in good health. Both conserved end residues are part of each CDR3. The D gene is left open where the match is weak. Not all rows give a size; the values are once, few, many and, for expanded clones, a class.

TGTGCCAGCAGCTTAGGAGGTTTTTACCAGCCCCAGCATTTT CASSLGGFYQPQHF TRBJ1-5 TRBV7-2 . .
TGCGCCAGCAGCACATTAGCGGGAACAAACACCGGGGAGCTGTTTTTT CASSTLAGTNTGELFF TRBJ2-2 TRBV5-1 once TRBD2
TGTGCCAGCAGCGTAGTGGACAGGGGGCTGAACGTATCCGGGGCCAACGTCCTGACTTTC CASSVVDRGLNVSGANVLTF TRBJ2-6 TRBV9 . TRBD1
TGTGCCAGCAGCTTATACGGACAATTGAACACTGAAGCTTTCTTT CASSLYGQLNTEAFF TRBJ1-1 TRBV7-3 . .
TGCGCCAGCAGCTCGACAGGGATCTCCTACGAGCAGTACTTC CASSSTGISYEQYF TRBJ2-7 TRBV5-1 . TRBD1
TGCGCCAGCAGCTTGGGGGCAGGTCGAGATCAGCCCCAGCATTTT CASSLGAGRDQPQHF TRBJ1-5 TRBV5-1 . .
TGTGCCACCAGCAGAGGAGGGACTAGCGGCCCGACCCAGTACTTC CATSRGGTSGPTQYF TRBJ2-5 TRBV15 . TRBD2
TGTGCCAGCACTGGGAGTTTCTCCGTTTTTAGAGGGGGAGAGACCCAGTACTTC CASTGSFSVFRGGETQYF TRBJ2-5 TRBV7-9 . .
TGTGCCAGCAGTCCCCACTACAATGAGCAGTTCTTC CASSPHYNEQFF TRBJ2-1 TRBV14 . .
TGTGCCAGTCGTACAGGGTCCCCGGGCAATCAGCCCCAGCATTTT CASRTGSPGNQPQHF TRBJ1-5 TRBV7-2 . .
TGTGCCAGCAGTTTACGGTATGAGCAGTTCTTC CASSLRYEQFF TRBJ2-1 TRBV28 . .
TGTGCCAGCAGCTTATATGGCCCACGACTGGAACGTAATACAGATACGCAGTATTTT CASSLYGPRLERNTDTQYF TRBJ2-3 TRBV7-3 . .
TGTGCCAGCAGCTTAACCGGGCGGGAGGGCCCAGATACGCAGTATTTT CASSLTGREGPDTQYF TRBJ2-3 TRBV7-3 . TRBD2
TGTGCCAGCAGTTGGGGTAGCGGGAACACCGGGGAGCTGTTTTTT CASSWGSGNTGELFF TRBJ2-2 TRBV6-5 . .
TGTGCCAGCAGCCCGGACAGGGGTCCCTACGAGCAGTACTTC CASSPDRGPYEQYF TRBJ2-7 TRBV27 once TRBD1
TGTGCCAGCAGCTTAGTCCAGGGGGCGAGCTCCTACGAGCAGTACTTC CASSLVQGASSYEQYF TRBJ2-7 TRBV7-8 . TRBD1
TGCGCCAGCAGCCCGCGGGGGGCGGGAGAATTCGATGAGCAGTTCTTC CASSPRGAGEFDEQFF TRBJ2-1 TRBV5-1 . TRBD2
TGCGCCAGCAGCCCGCGAGGACTAGCGCCACCTCAGGGGGCCAACGTCCTGACTTTC CASSPRGLAPPQGANVLTF TRBJ2-6 TRBV4-1 . TRBD2
TGCGCCAGCAGTTCCGGGACTAGTTCTACCGAGCAGTACTTC CASSSGTSSTEQYF TRBJ2-7 TRBV10-1 . TRBD2
TGCGCCAGCAGCCCAAATTTTTGGGGGCTGAACACTGAAGCTTTCTTT CASSPNFWGLNTEAFF TRBJ1-1 TRBV4-1 . .
TGTGCCAGCAGTGGAACCCAGGGGGCTAGGGCCGGGGAGCTGTTTTTT CASSGTQGARAGELFF TRBJ2-2 TRBV27 . TRBD1
TGTGCCAGCACATTGCCCCGACAGGAAAGAAACACCGGGGAGCTGTTTTTT CASTLPRQERNTGELFF TRBJ2-2 TRBV2 . .
TGTGCCAGCAGCTTGGGTCTCCGCGGGAGGGACTACGAGCAGTACTTC CASSLGLRGRDYEQYF TRBJ2-7 TRBV5-4 . TRBD2
TGTGCCAGCACCCAACAGGGGGCCGGGGCCAACGTCCTGACTTTC CASTQQGAGANVLTF TRBJ2-6 TRBV6-6 . TRBD1
TGTGCCAGCAGCGCATTACAGGGGTCTAACACTGAAGCTTTCTTT CASSALQGSNTEAFF TRBJ1-1 TRBV9 . TRBD1
TGTGCCAGCAGGGACGACAGGGGAAATGAAAAACTGTTTTTT CASRDDRGNEKLFF TRBJ1-4 TRBV25-1 . TRBD1
TGTGCCAGCAGCCAAATGTCCCGGCAGTACTTC CASSQMSRQYF TRBJ2-7 TRBV14 . .
TGTGCCGCAGGCCCAAACACCGGGGAGCTGTTTTTT CAAGPNTGELFF TRBJ2-2 TRBV6-1 . .
TGTGCCAGCAGTGAAGCGCTTAGGACAGGTTTGGGCTACACCTTC CASSEALRTGLGYTF TRBJ1-2 TRBV2 once TRBD1
TGCGCCAGCAGCCAAGATCCCGGGGGGGAGGAGGAAAAACTGTTTTTT CASSQDPGGEEEKLFF TRBJ1-4 TRBV4-3 . .
TGTGCCGCATGGGCGGGAGATACGCAGTATTTT CAAWAGDTQYF TRBJ2-3 TRBV6-5 . .
TGTGCCAGCAGTTCGGCGAACAGGGAGCCCCAGCATTTT CASSSANREPQHF TRBJ1-5 TRBV28 few .
TGTGCCAGCAGCGTAGTTAGCGGGTTGGAGCAGTTCTTC CASSVVSGLEQFF TRBJ2-1 TRBV9 . TRBD2
TGTGCCAGCAGCCACGATCTAGCGGTGGCCGGGGGGCAAGAGACCCAGTACTTC CASSHDLAVAGGQETQYF TRBJ2-5 TRBV4-2 . TRBD2
TGTGCCAGCAGTTTTCAACAGGGAAACACAGATACGCAGTATTTT CASSFQQGNTDTQYF TRBJ2-3 TRBV27 . .
TGTGCCAGCAGTTTTCAATTACTCCTTGGGCAGTACTTC CASSFQLLLGQYF TRBJ2-7 TRBV28 . .
TGTGCCAGCAGTTATAGGACAGGGCTGGTATACGAGCAGTACTTC CASSYRTGLVYEQYF TRBJ2-7 TRBV6-5 . TRBD1
TGTGCCAGCAGCTTCAGGGAAGTCTACGAGCAGTACTTC CASSFREVYEQYF TRBJ2-7 TRBV5-6 . .
TGTGCCAGCAGAACTAGCGGGACATATGAGCAGTTCTTC CASRTSGTYEQFF TRBJ2-1 TRBV27 . TRBD2
TGTGCCAGTAGTATGGCACGGAGGAGCTCCTACAATGAGCAGTTCTTC CASSMARRSSYNEQFF TRBJ2-1 TRBV19 once .
TGTGCCACACAGGGGAACCCCTTTGGCTACACCTTC CATQGNPFGYTF TRBJ1-2 TRBV19 . TRBD1
TGTGCCACAAAAACAAACGAGCAGTACTTC CATKTNEQYF TRBJ2-7 TRBV28 . .
TGTGCCAGCAGCTTAGAAGGACAGATTAATGAAAAACTGTTTTTT CASSLEGQINEKLFF TRBJ1-4 TRBV7-9 . .
TGTGCCAGCAGTTTAAATTTTGAGGGAGCTGATGGCTACACCTTC CASSLNFEGADGYTF TRBJ1-2 TRBV28 . .
TGTGCCAGCAGCTTAGGGCCCTCCGGGACTAGTGATGGTGATGAGCAGTTCTTC CASSLGPSGTSDGDEQFF TRBJ2-1 TRBV11-3 . TRBD2